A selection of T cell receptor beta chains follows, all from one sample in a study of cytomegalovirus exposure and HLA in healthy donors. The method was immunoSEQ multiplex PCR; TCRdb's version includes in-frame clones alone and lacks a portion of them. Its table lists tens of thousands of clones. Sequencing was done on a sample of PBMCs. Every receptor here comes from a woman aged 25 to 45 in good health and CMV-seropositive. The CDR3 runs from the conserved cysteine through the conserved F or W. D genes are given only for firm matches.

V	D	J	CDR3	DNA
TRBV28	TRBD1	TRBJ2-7	CASSSTGPYEQYF	TGTGCCAGCAGCTCGACAGGGCCCTACGAGCAGTACTTC
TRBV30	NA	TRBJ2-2	CAWRGVDPNTGELFF	TGTGCCTGGAGAGGGGTCGACCCGAACACCGGGGAGCTGTTTTTT
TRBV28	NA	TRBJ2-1	CASNRDTLIYNEQFF	TGTGCCAGCAACCGGGACACCCTAATCTACAATGAGCAGTTCTTC
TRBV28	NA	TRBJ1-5	CASSAWGGDQHQHF	TGTGCCAGCAGTGCCTGGGGGGGAGATCAGCACCAGCATTTT
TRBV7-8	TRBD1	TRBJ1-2	CASSYRDRGRDGYTF	TGTGCCAGCAGCTACCGGGACAGGGGGCGCGATGGCTACACCTTC
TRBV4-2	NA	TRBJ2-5	CASSPLRGPQETQYF	TGTGCCAGCAGCCCTCTCCGAGGGCCCCAAGAGACCCAGTACTTC
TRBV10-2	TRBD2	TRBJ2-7	CASSESYSGGNEQYF	TGCGCCAGCAGTGAGTCCTATAGCGGGGGAAATGAACAGTACTTC
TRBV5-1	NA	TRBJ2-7	CASSLGTPPQREQYF	TGCGCCAGCAGCTTAGGGACTCCCCCTCAACGCGAGCAGTACTTC
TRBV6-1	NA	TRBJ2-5	CASSEHGGVPGETQYF	TGTGCCAGCAGTGAACACGGCGGCGTCCCCGGGGAGACCCAGTACTTC
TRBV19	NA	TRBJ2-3	CASTGGGHPSTDTQYF	TGTGCCAGTACGGGAGGGGGCCACCCAAGCACAGATACGCAGTATTTT
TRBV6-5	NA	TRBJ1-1	CASRKQGLGTEAFF	TGTGCCAGCAGAAAACAGGGTTTAGGCACTGAAGCTTTCTTT
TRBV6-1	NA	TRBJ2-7	CASSEAEGRQYEQYF	TGTGCCAGCAGTGAAGCCGAAGGGAGGCAGTACGAGCAGTACTTC
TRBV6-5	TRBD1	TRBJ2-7	CASRTDREAYEQYF	TGTGCCAGCAGAACGGACAGGGAAGCCTACGAGCAGTACTTC
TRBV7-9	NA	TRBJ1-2	CASSFLNDKGVGYTF	TGTGCCAGCAGCTTCCTTAACGATAAGGGAGTTGGCTACACCTTC
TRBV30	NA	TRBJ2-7	CAWSGSYEQYF	TGTGCCTGGAGCGGGAGCTACGAGCAGTACTTC
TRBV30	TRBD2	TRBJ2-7	CAGSVSGGEQYF	TGTGCCGGTAGCGTTTCGGGGGGGGAGCAGTACTTC
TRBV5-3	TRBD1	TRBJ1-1	CARSVAEGAYTEAFF	TGTGCCAGAAGCGTGGCGGAGGGGGCGTACACTGAAGCTTTCTTT
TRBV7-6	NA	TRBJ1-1	CASSLTPGLAEAFF	TGTGCCAGCAGCTTAACCCCGGGACTCGCTGAAGCTTTCTTT
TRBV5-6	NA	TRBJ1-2	CASSPYRVAYGYTF	TGTGCCAGCAGCCCCTACAGGGTGGCGTATGGCTACACCTTC
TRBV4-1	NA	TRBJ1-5	CASSHPGGGAKQPQHF	TGCGCCAGCAGCCACCCCGGCGGGGGCGCGAAACAGCCCCAGCATTTT
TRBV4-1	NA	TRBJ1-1	CASSQSWGGAAEDFF	TGCGCCAGCAGCCAGAGTTGGGGGGGTGCGGCTGAAGATTTCTTT
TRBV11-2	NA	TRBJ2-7	CASSPVGGPITEQYF	TGTGCCAGCAGCCCGGTGGGGGGACCCATTACCGAGCAGTACTTC
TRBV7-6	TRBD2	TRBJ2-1	CASSLARGLAGEEQFF	TGTGCCAGCAGCCTAGCCAGGGGACTAGCGGGAGAGGAACAGTTCTTC
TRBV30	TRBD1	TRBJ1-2	CALTGEVYGYTF	TGTGCCTTAACAGGGGAGGTCTATGGCTACACCTTC
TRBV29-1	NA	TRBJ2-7	CSVYTGIAYEQYF	TGCAGCGTGTATACAGGGATAGCCTACGAGCAGTACTTC
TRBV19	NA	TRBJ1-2	CASNPDRLNYGYTF	TGTGCCAGTAACCCCGACAGGCTTAACTATGGCTACACCTTC
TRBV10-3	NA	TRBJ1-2	CAITPAGANGYTF	TGTGCCATCACCCCCGCGGGAGCCAATGGCTACACCTTC
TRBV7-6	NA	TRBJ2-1	CASSSYRANEQFF	TGTGCCAGCAGCTCGTACAGGGCCAATGAGCAGTTCTTC
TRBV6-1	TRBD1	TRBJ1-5	CASSEWLTGYEIQPQHF	TGTGCCAGCAGTGAATGGCTGACAGGGTACGAAATTCAGCCCCAGCATTTT
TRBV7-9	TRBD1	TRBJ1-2	CASSSSDRETRGYTF	TGTGCCAGCAGCTCCTCGGACAGGGAGACCCGTGGCTACACCTTC
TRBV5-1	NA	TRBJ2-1	CASSLAGGGGTGTYNEQFF	TGCGCCAGCAGCTTGGCCGGCGGAGGGGGCACGGGAACCTACAATGAGCAGTTCTTC
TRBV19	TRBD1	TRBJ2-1	CASSILQTGDWASPRQFF	TGTGCCAGTAGTATACTCCAGACAGGGGACTGGGCAAGTCCTAGGCAGTTCTTC